This entry describes one T cell receptor (beta chain). Its antigen is as yet unknown. Sequencing was performed with immunoSEQ multiplex PCR; in TCRdb, only in-frame clones are kept and a portion is missing. The table lists 10,000 to 15,000 clones, around 85% of them singletons, with 1.5% to 2% in the top ten. The sample belongs to a study of PD-1 blockade in classical Hodgkin lymphoma. For the study at large: Patients were administered nivolumab (3 mg/kg intravenously) every 2 weeks. Regarding the study as a whole: Exclusion covered patients beginning nivolumab under 1 year post-ASCT. Prior to therapy, complete responders displayed diversity much like that of newly diagnosed patients. Diminished baseline TCR diversity has been reported in newly diagnosed patients relative to healthy donors.

Relapses following autologous stem cell transplantation were seen in all patients, with brentuximab vedotin exposure varying. Starting with thawed PBMCs, CD4+ T cells were purified by magnetic negative selection. The germline V gene has CDR1 LNHNV and CDR2 YYDKDF (reference sequence). The CDR3 contains 15 residues. Trimming cost V 0 bases and J 2 bases; bases outside gene matches: 3. The sequencing here drew on CD4+ T cells from blood, taken at baseline. The chain joins TRBV15 to TRBJ1-2, with 7 bases that match TRBD1. The sequence was obtained from a human donor with classical Hodgkin lymphoma. The CDR3 sequence is CATSREFRGNYGYTF. In nucleotides, the CDR3 is TGTGCCACCAGCAGAGAATTCAGGGGGAACTATGGCTACACCTTC.